A single sample is the source of the 12 T cell receptor beta chains below, sequenced in a study of T cell responses to AZD1222 COVID-19 vaccine. TCRdb's table, derived via immunoSEQ multiplex PCR, lists solely in-frame clones and lacks some. Of under 150,000 clones in the sample, under 90% are singletons; the top ten hold 1.5% to 2%. The input for sequencing was peripheral blood, taken 28 days after the second AZD1222 dose. These receptors originate from an adult who received the AZD1222 COVID-19 vaccine.

The rearrangement joins TRBV27 to TRBJ1-1; perhaps TRBD1 as D (6 bases). The CDR3 extends over 16 amino acids. From germline, CDR1 is MNHEY and CDR2 SMNVEV (reference sequence). With 7 bases removed from V and 4 bases from J, the gap between germline ends came to 22 bases. This CDR3 reads CASKSGNTGQATEAFF. CDR3 bases: TGTGCCAGCAAATCCGGTAATACAGGGCAGGCCACTGAAGCTTTCTTT.

The rearrangement links TRBV28 to TRBJ1-1; 7 bases line up with TRBD1. The CDR3 runs 14 residues. Germline trimming cut 5 bases from V and 6 bases from J; bases unmatched to any gene: 9. The V gene's germline CDR1 is MDHEN and CDR2 SYDVKM. Here the CDR3 reads CASSPTGWGSEAFF. DNA for the CDR3: TGTGCCAGCAGTCCGACAGGGTGGGGTTCTGAAGCTTTCTTT.

The chain recombines TRBV10-3 with TRBJ1-5, with D tentatively TRBD1 (5 bases). V was pared by 3 bases and J by 3 bases, with 15 bases between. CDR1 is ENHRY and CDR2 is SYGVKD in the germline V gene. The CDR3 spans 16 residues. The CDR3 loop is CAISEVQGTPNQPQHF. The CDR3 nucleotides are TGTGCCATCAGTGAAGTCCAGGGCACCCCCAATCAGCCCCAGCATTTT.

The chain employs TRBV6-5 and TRBJ1-6; the match to TRBD1 covers 9 bases. The germline V gene encodes CDR1 MNHEY and CDR2 SVGAGI. V was clipped by 5 bases and J by 10 bases; unmatched bases: 9. The CDR3 sequence is 15 residues long. CDR3 residues: CASSPKGQGQSPLHF. The CDR3 nucleotides are TGTGCCAGCAGTCCAAAGGGACAGGGACAATCACCCCTCCACTTT.

This clone appeared once. The chain employs TRBV6-6 and TRBJ2-7; D is possibly TRBD2 (6 bases). V dropped 2 bases and J dropped 4 bases, with 9 bases sitting between them. The CDR3 contains 13 residues. The germline gives CDR1 MNHNY, CDR2 SVGAGI (reference sequence). CDR3 nucleotide sequence: TGTGCCAGCAGTTACGGGGGGAAATACGAGCAGTACGTC. Translating gives CASSYGGKYEQYV.

The J gene is TRBJ2-3, the V gene TRBV28, with 14 bases fitting TRBD2. Germline-derived CDR1 and CDR2 are MDHEN and SYDVKM. With 5 bases clipped from V and 9 bases from J, the junction kept 4 bases outside the gene matches. This CDR3 has 14 amino acids. The CDR3: CASSRGLAGGTQYF. For the CDR3, the DNA is TGTGCCAGCAGTCGCGGACTAGCGGGAGGAACGCAGTATTTT.

The V gene is TRBV7-2, the J gene TRBJ2-1; perhaps TRBD2 as D (6 bases). Trimming stripped 6 bases from V and 1 base from J, with 25 bases between. Germline V gene sequence: CDR1 SGHTA, CDR2 FQGNSA. The CDR3 covers 19 residues. The CDR3 region is CASSPDRGGPFSSYNEQFF. For the CDR3, the DNA is TGTGCCAGCAGTCCCGACCGGGGAGGTCCCTTTTCGTCCTACAATGAGCAGTTCTTC.

This chain joins TRBV5-6 and TRBJ1-1; unclear D gene. CDR1 and CDR2 (germline): SGHDT, YYEEEE. Trimming shortened V by 4 bases and J by 1 base, and 11 bases separated the two germline ends. CDR3 size: 14 residues. The CDR3 DNA reads TGTGCCAGCAGCCGCGGGAGGAAGAACACTGAAGCTTTCTTT. This codes for CASSRGRKNTEAFF.

This clone was counted only a few times. This chain links TRBV29-1 with TRBJ2-7; tentative D call: TRBD2 (5 bases). Trimming took 2 bases from V and 3 from J, leaving 11 bases between them. The CDR3 runs 13 residues. The germline V gene encodes CDR1 SQVTM and CDR2 ANQGSEA. The CDR3 region has the DNA TGCAGCGTTGAAAAGGAGGTGGGCTACGAGCAGTACTTC. This sequence encodes CSVEKEVGYEQYF.

The CDR3: CAISQGGGGEKLFF. The CDR3, as DNA: TGTGCCATCAGTCAAGGGGGGGGTGGCGAAAAACTGTTTTTT. This chain uses TRBV10-3 with TRBJ1-4, with a possible D match to TRBD1 (6 bases). The CDR3 covers 14 residues. The germline CDR1 and CDR2 sequences are ENHRY and SYGVKD. Trimming shortened V by 5 bases and J by 8 bases, and 15 bases separated the two germline ends.

V gene TRBV9 combines with J gene TRBJ2-2; D gene uncertain. Germline loops: CDR1 SGDLS, CDR2 YYNGEE. Trimming removed 3 bases from V and 3 bases from J, with 6 bases in between. The CDR3 sequence is 13 residues long. The CDR3 DNA is TGTGCCAGCAGCGGCGCGCACACCGGGGAGCTGTTTTTT. Translation gives CASSGAHTGELFF.

The chain carries TRBV5-4 and TRBJ1-5; no reliable D call. The germline V and J ends were trimmed by 0 bases and 14 bases, with 15 bases remaining between them. CDR3 size: 13 residues. In germline, CDR1 is SGHNT, CDR2 YYREEE (reference sequence). CDR3 nucleotide sequence: TGTGCCAGCAGCTTGGCGGGGTCTGCTCCAGAGCATTTT. Translation gives CASSLAGSAPEHF. The entire variable domain, with the rest obtained from reference TRBV5-4 and TRBJ1-5, is as follows: ETGVTQSPTHLIKTRGQQVTLRCSSQSGHNTVSWYQQALGQGPQFIFQYYREEENGRGNFPPRFSGLQFPNYSSELNVNALELDDSALYLCASSLAGSAPEHFGDGTRLSIL.